This is a list of T cell receptor beta chains from one sample in a study of T cell responses to AZD1222 COVID-19 vaccine. Generated by immunoSEQ multiplex PCR, the TCRdb table keeps only in-frame clones and is missing some. The sample has roughly 190,000 clones; 85% to 95% are singletons. Source: peripheral blood, taken on day 0 of AZD1222 vaccination. Receptors were obtained from an adult in good health. CDR3s include the opening cysteine and the closing phenylalanine or tryptophan. Fields, in order: V gene, J gene, D gene, clone size, CDR3 protein, CDR3 DNA. D genes are given only for firm matches. Clone size is shown for a subset of rows, as once, few, many or a class of expanded clone.

v_gene: TRBV29-1
j_gene: TRBJ1-2
d_gene: .
abundance: .
CDR3aa: CSVAGSARGYTF
CDR3nt: TGCAGCGTTGCAGGGTCGGCGCGTGGCTACACCTTC

v_gene: TRBV19
j_gene: TRBJ2-3
d_gene: TRBD2
abundance: .
CDR3aa: CASSMTSSQGDTQYF
CDR3nt: TGTGCCAGTAGTATGACTAGCTCCCAAGGAGATACGCAGTATTTT

v_gene: TRBV28
j_gene: TRBJ1-2
d_gene: TRBD1
abundance: .
CDR3aa: CASSLPTGGNYGYTF
CDR3nt: TGTGCCAGCAGTCTCCCCACAGGGGGCAACTATGGCTACACCTTC

v_gene: TRBV6-1
j_gene: TRBJ1-2
d_gene: .
abundance: once
CDR3aa: CASSDEGRGAAGYTF
CDR3nt: TGTGCCAGCAGTGATGAGGGGCGGGGGGCTGCTGGCTACACCTTC

v_gene: TRBV12-3/TRBV12-4
j_gene: TRBJ2-1
d_gene: TRBD1
abundance: .
CDR3aa: CASGKTGRNEQFF
CDR3nt: TGTGCCAGCGGCAAGACAGGGCGGAATGAGCAGTTCTTC

v_gene: TRBV6-6
j_gene: TRBJ1-1
d_gene: .
abundance: .
CDR3aa: CASSTLQGSEAFF
CDR3nt: TGTGCCAGCAGTACACTACAGGGTTCTGAAGCTTTCTTT

v_gene: TRBV18
j_gene: TRBJ1-4
d_gene: TRBD1
abundance: .
CDR3aa: CASSPVGTANEKLFF
CDR3nt: TGTGCCAGCTCACCAGTTGGGACAGCAAATGAAAAACTGTTTTTT

v_gene: TRBV5-4
j_gene: TRBJ1-2
d_gene: .
abundance: once
CDR3aa: CASSLGDSGPLYGYTF
CDR3nt: TGTGCCAGCAGCTTGGGGGATTCCGGGCCCCTCTATGGCTACACCTTC

v_gene: TRBV11-3
j_gene: TRBJ2-2
d_gene: .
abundance: .
CDR3aa: CASSLQGLPPGELFF
CDR3nt: TGTGCCAGCAGCTTACAGGGCCTGCCCCCCGGGGAGCTGTTTTTT

v_gene: TRBV18
j_gene: TRBJ2-1
d_gene: TRBD1
abundance: once
CDR3aa: CASSPGTGGIPSYNEQFF
CDR3nt: TGTGCCAGCTCCCCCGGGACAGGGGGTATCCCCTCCTACAATGAGCAGTTCTTC

v_gene: TRBV4-1
j_gene: TRBJ2-3
d_gene: TRBD2
abundance: .
CDR3aa: CASSLPGTMTDTQYF
CDR3nt: TGCGCCAGCAGCCTGCCCGGGACTATGACAGATACGCAGTATTTT

v_gene: TRBV21-1
j_gene: TRBJ1-1
d_gene: .
abundance: .
CDR3aa: CAIAEMNTEAFF
CDR3nt: TGTGCCATCGCAGAAATGAACACTGAAGCTTTCTTT

v_gene: TRBV2
j_gene: TRBJ1-6
d_gene: .
abundance: .
CDR3aa: CASSGRQGFPLHF
CDR3nt: TGTGCCAGCAGCGGTCGTCAGGGGTTTCCCCTCCACTTT

v_gene: TRBV4-2
j_gene: TRBJ2-1
d_gene: TRBD2
abundance: .
CDR3aa: CASSQDPGREYNEQFF
CDR3nt: TGTGCCAGCAGCCAAGATCCAGGGCGGGAGTACAATGAGCAGTTCTTC

v_gene: TRBV12-3/TRBV12-4
j_gene: TRBJ2-5
d_gene: .
abundance: once
CDR3aa: CASRPGPQETQYF
CDR3nt: TGTGCCAGCAGACCGGGGCCCCAAGAGACCCAGTACTTC

v_gene: TRBV9
j_gene: TRBJ2-1
d_gene: TRBD2
abundance: once
CDR3aa: CASSVRVQRGLIF
CDR3nt: TGTGCCAGCAGCGTCAGGGTCCAGCGGGGGCTAATCTTC

v_gene: TRBV20-1
j_gene: TRBJ1-1
d_gene: TRBD1
abundance: .
CDR3aa: CSAPTGFVAFF
CDR3nt: TGCAGTGCTCCGACAGGGTTTGTAGCTTTCTTT

v_gene: TRBV30
j_gene: TRBJ1-2
d_gene: TRBD1
abundance: .
CDR3aa: CAWEQGNYGYTF
CDR3nt: TGTGCCTGGGAACAGGGGAACTATGGCTACACCTTC

v_gene: TRBV5-1
j_gene: TRBJ1-6
d_gene: TRBD1
abundance: once
CDR3aa: CASSWDRFKDSPLHF
CDR3nt: TGCGCCAGCAGCTGGGACAGGTTTAAGGATTCACCCCTCCACTTT

v_gene: TRBV9
j_gene: TRBJ1-2
d_gene: .
abundance: .
CDR3aa: CASSGWAGMDYGYTF
CDR3nt: TGTGCCAGCAGCGGGTGGGCAGGAATGGACTATGGCTACACCTTC

v_gene: TRBV10-3
j_gene: TRBJ2-7
d_gene: .
abundance: .
CDR3aa: CAISEWQSSSYEQYF
CDR3nt: TGTGCCATCAGTGAGTGGCAGTCTTCCTCCTACGAGCAGTACTTC

v_gene: TRBV27
j_gene: TRBJ2-1
d_gene: TRBD2
abundance: once
CDR3aa: CASSWGLAGQRTNNEQFF
CDR3nt: TGTGCCAGCAGTTGGGGACTAGCGGGTCAGAGGACAAACAATGAGCAGTTCTTC

v_gene: TRBV7-2
j_gene: TRBJ1-1
d_gene: .
abundance: .
CDR3aa: CASSQNEGSRGEAFF
CDR3nt: TGTGCCAGCAGTCAAAACGAGGGGTCCAGAGGGGAAGCTTTCTTT

v_gene: TRBV6-5
j_gene: TRBJ1-2
d_gene: .
abundance: once
CDR3aa: CASSSGTFYGYTF
CDR3nt: TGTGCCAGCAGCTCCGGGACCTTCTATGGCTACACCTTC

v_gene: TRBV12-3/TRBV12-4
j_gene: TRBJ1-5
d_gene: .
abundance: .
CDR3aa: CASSLPKQPQHF
CDR3nt: TGTGCCAGCAGCCTCCCAAAACAGCCCCAGCATTTT

v_gene: TRBV29-1
j_gene: TRBJ1-1
d_gene: .
abundance: .
CDR3aa: CSAAGPDPSNTEAFF
CDR3nt: TGCAGCGCCGCAGGCCCTGATCCGTCCAACACTGAAGCTTTCTTT

v_gene: TRBV7-9
j_gene: TRBJ1-2
d_gene: TRBD1
abundance: .
CDR3aa: CASGGDRGLYYGYTF
CDR3nt: TGTGCCAGCGGCGGGGACAGGGGGCTTTACTATGGCTACACCTTC

v_gene: TRBV5-4
j_gene: TRBJ1-1
d_gene: .
abundance: .
CDR3aa: CASSREGQWNTEAFF
CDR3nt: TGTGCCAGCAGCAGGGAAGGACAATGGAACACTGAAGCTTTCTTT

v_gene: TRBV14
j_gene: TRBJ1-1
d_gene: .
abundance: .
CDR3aa: CASSQRTANTEAFF
CDR3nt: TGTGCCAGCAGCCAAAGGACAGCGAACACTGAAGCTTTCTTT

v_gene: TRBV3-1/TRBV3-2
j_gene: TRBJ2-5
d_gene: .
abundance: .
CDR3aa: CASSGRGETQYF
CDR3nt: TGTGCCAGCAGCGGCAGAGGGGAGACCCAGTACTTC

v_gene: TRBV4-1
j_gene: TRBJ1-3
d_gene: .
abundance: .
CDR3aa: CASSPNSETGNTIYF
CDR3nt: TGCGCCAGCAGCCCGAACAGCGAAACTGGAAACACCATATATTTT

v_gene: TRBV30
j_gene: TRBJ1-6
d_gene: .
abundance: once
CDR3aa: CAWTLDIRENSPLHF
CDR3nt: TGTGCCTGGACCCTTGACATTCGGGAGAATTCACCCCTCCACTTT

v_gene: TRBV6-2/TRBV6-3
j_gene: TRBJ1-1
d_gene: .
abundance: few
CDR3aa: CASSYGGGLSEAFF
CDR3nt: TGTGCCAGCAGTTACGGGGGGGGTTTGTCTGAAGCTTTCTTT

v_gene: TRBV6-5
j_gene: TRBJ1-5
d_gene: TRBD1
abundance: .
CDR3aa: CASRQGLSQPQHF
CDR3nt: TGTGCCAGCCGACAGGGATTAAGTCAGCCCCAGCATTTT

v_gene: TRBV5-6
j_gene: TRBJ1-2
d_gene: .
abundance: .
CDR3aa: CASSLGPENYGYTF
CDR3nt: TGTGCCAGCAGCTTGGGGCCTGAGAACTATGGCTACACCTTC

v_gene: TRBV11-2
j_gene: TRBJ2-5
d_gene: TRBD1
abundance: .
CDR3aa: CASSRDSFQETQYF
CDR3nt: TGTGCCAGCAGTCGGGACAGTTTCCAAGAGACCCAGTACTTC

v_gene: TRBV15
j_gene: TRBJ2-2
d_gene: .
abundance: .
CDR3aa: CATSRDRDSGELFF
CDR3nt: TGTGCCACCAGCAGAGATAGGGACTCCGGGGAGCTGTTTTTT

v_gene: TRBV27
j_gene: TRBJ2-7
d_gene: TRBD2
abundance: .
CDR3aa: CASSFGFLAGEYYEQYF
CDR3nt: TGTGCCAGCAGTTTCGGATTCCTAGCGGGAGAGTACTACGAGCAGTACTTC

v_gene: TRBV7-3
j_gene: TRBJ2-3
d_gene: .
abundance: .
CDR3aa: CASSPLGTDTQYF
CDR3nt: TGTGCCAGCAGCCCCTTGGGCACAGATACGCAGTATTTT

v_gene: TRBV30
j_gene: TRBJ1-5
d_gene: TRBD1
abundance: .
CDR3aa: CAWSGNTGEVQPQHF
CDR3nt: TGTGCCTGGAGTGGGAATACAGGGGAGGTTCAGCCCCAGCATTTT

v_gene: TRBV15
j_gene: TRBJ1-1
d_gene: .
abundance: .
CDR3aa: CATSRGSTGFVEAFF
CDR3nt: TGTGCCACCAGCAGAGGTAGCACAGGGTTCGTTGAAGCTTTCTTT

v_gene: TRBV5-1
j_gene: TRBJ1-1
d_gene: .
abundance: .
CDR3aa: CASSEAGSGEAFF
CDR3nt: TGCGCCAGCAGCGAGGCGGGATCAGGTGAAGCTTTCTTT

v_gene: TRBV10-3
j_gene: TRBJ1-5
d_gene: TRBD1
abundance: .
CDR3aa: CAISDRGGNQPQHF
CDR3nt: TGTGCCATCTCGGACAGGGGCGGCAATCAGCCCCAGCATTTT

v_gene: TRBV27
j_gene: TRBJ2-3
d_gene: TRBD1
abundance: .
CDR3aa: CASSLELGTGLTDTQYF
CDR3nt: TGTGCCAGCAGTTTAGAGCTAGGGACAGGGCTCACAGATACGCAGTATTTT

v_gene: TRBV7-2
j_gene: TRBJ1-3
d_gene: .
abundance: .
CDR3aa: CASSLNPDSGNTIYF
CDR3nt: TGTGCCAGCAGCTTAAATCCAGACTCTGGAAACACCATATATTTT

v_gene: TRBV9
j_gene: TRBJ2-7
d_gene: TRBD1
abundance: .
CDR3aa: CASSAGQATFYEQYF
CDR3nt: TGTGCCAGCAGCGCGGGACAGGCCACCTTCTACGAGCAGTACTTC

v_gene: TRBV3-1/TRBV3-2
j_gene: TRBJ1-5
d_gene: .
abundance: .
CDR3aa: CASSQVPDLQPQHF
CDR3nt: TGTGCCAGCAGCCAAGTACCTGATTTGCAGCCCCAGCATTTT

v_gene: TRBV10-3
j_gene: TRBJ2-1
d_gene: TRBD2
abundance: .
CDR3aa: CAIMDGLAAYNEQFF
CDR3nt: TGTGCCATAATGGATGGACTAGCGGCATACAATGAGCAGTTCTTC

v_gene: TRBV5-5
j_gene: TRBJ2-2
d_gene: .
abundance: .
CDR3aa: CASSLAPNNQGRGELFF
CDR3nt: TGTGCCAGCAGCTTGGCCCCCAACAACCAAGGTCGCGGGGAGCTGTTTTTT

v_gene: TRBV5-1
j_gene: TRBJ1-6
d_gene: .
abundance: .
CDR3aa: CASSQADPNSPLHF
CDR3nt: TGCGCCAGCAGCCAGGCGGACCCGAATTCACCCCTCCACTTT

v_gene: TRBV7-3
j_gene: TRBJ2-3
d_gene: .
abundance: .
CDR3aa: CASSPQSSTDTQYF
CDR3nt: TGTGCCAGCAGCCCCCAATCTAGCACAGATACGCAGTATTTT

v_gene: TRBV7-9
j_gene: TRBJ1-5
d_gene: .
abundance: .
CDR3aa: CASSRTDGNQPQHF
CDR3nt: TGTGCCAGCAGCCGTACCGACGGTAATCAGCCCCAGCATTTT

v_gene: TRBV11-1
j_gene: TRBJ2-3
d_gene: .
abundance: .
CDR3aa: CASSPRGGGVTDTQYF
CDR3nt: TGTGCCAGCAGCCCCAGAGGAGGGGGTGTCACAGATACGCAGTATTTT

v_gene: TRBV5-1
j_gene: TRBJ2-1
d_gene: .
abundance: .
CDR3aa: CASSQDRGDEQFF
CDR3nt: TGCGCCAGCAGCCAGGACCGAGGGGATGAGCAGTTCTTC

v_gene: TRBV27
j_gene: TRBJ2-2
d_gene: TRBD2
abundance: .
CDR3aa: CASRPSGTSGPSGELFF
CDR3nt: TGTGCCAGCAGGCCCTCCGGGACTAGCGGCCCCTCCGGGGAGCTGTTTTTT

v_gene: TRBV5-1
j_gene: TRBJ2-1
d_gene: .
abundance: once
CDR3aa: CASSLGASGDEQFF
CDR3nt: TGCGCCAGCAGCTTGGGGGCTAGTGGGGATGAGCAGTTCTTC

v_gene: TRBV2
j_gene: TRBJ2-2
d_gene: .
abundance: .
CDR3aa: CAPGSYTGELFF
CDR3nt: TGTGCCCCCGGGTCCTACACCGGGGAGCTGTTTTTT

v_gene: TRBV5-1
j_gene: TRBJ1-4
d_gene: TRBD1
abundance: .
CDR3aa: CASSQGARSNEKLFF
CDR3nt: TGCGCCAGCAGTCAGGGGGCAAGGTCTAATGAAAAACTGTTTTTT

v_gene: TRBV18
j_gene: TRBJ1-1
d_gene: .
abundance: once
CDR3aa: CASSPLESGYTEAFF
CDR3nt: TGTGCCAGCTCACCATTGGAAAGCGGATACACTGAAGCTTTCTTT

v_gene: TRBV2
j_gene: TRBJ1-1
d_gene: .
abundance: .
CDR3aa: CASSTHRNTEAFF
CDR3nt: TGTGCCAGCAGTACTCATAGGAACACTGAAGCTTTCTTT